This T cell receptor beta chain was found in a study of cytomegalovirus exposure and HLA in healthy donors. As for the study in general: Early released data had tens of millions of unique TCRs, all coming from HLA-typed donors.

The study ran its PCR with 60 Vbeta and 13 Jbeta primers. TCRdb keeps only in-frame clones here, not all; method: immunoSEQ multiplex PCR. The sample carries 70,000 or so clones, roughly 82% recorded once. The receptor was derived from a man aged 18 to 30 in good health and CMV-seronegative. The specimen sequenced was PBMCs.

CDR3 in amino acids: CAIRRESSYNSPLHF. The CDR3 nucleotides read TGTGCCATCCGGAGGGAGAGCTCCTATAATTCACCCCTCCACTTT. V and J are TRBV28 and TRBJ1-6; D is unclear. The germline CDR1 and CDR2 sequences are MDHEN and SYDVKM. V was trimmed by 10 bases and J by 0 bases, leaving 13 bases between them. This CDR3 has 15 amino acids.